This TCR beta chain stems from a study of OX40 agonist ivuxolimab in advanced cancers. Generated by immunoSEQ multiplex PCR, the TCRdb table keeps only in-frame clones and is missing some. Among 75,000 to 80,000 clones listed, over 80% were seen once. This clone was seen a handful of times. CDR1 is SGHDT and CDR2 is YYEEEE in the germline V gene. The length of the CDR3 is 11 residues. V lost 1 base, J lost 4 bases, and 3 bases lay in between. This sequence originates from an adult with an advanced solid tumor such as melanoma, head and neck, liver or kidney cancer. Sequencing used CD4+ or CD8+ T cells sorted from blood, obtained in a trial of the OX40 agonist ivuxolimab. This chain links TRBV5-6 with TRBJ2-7; D is unresolved. CDR3: CASSLRYEQYF. In nucleotides, the CDR3 is TGTGCCAGCAGCTTGCGGTACGAGCAGTACTTC.